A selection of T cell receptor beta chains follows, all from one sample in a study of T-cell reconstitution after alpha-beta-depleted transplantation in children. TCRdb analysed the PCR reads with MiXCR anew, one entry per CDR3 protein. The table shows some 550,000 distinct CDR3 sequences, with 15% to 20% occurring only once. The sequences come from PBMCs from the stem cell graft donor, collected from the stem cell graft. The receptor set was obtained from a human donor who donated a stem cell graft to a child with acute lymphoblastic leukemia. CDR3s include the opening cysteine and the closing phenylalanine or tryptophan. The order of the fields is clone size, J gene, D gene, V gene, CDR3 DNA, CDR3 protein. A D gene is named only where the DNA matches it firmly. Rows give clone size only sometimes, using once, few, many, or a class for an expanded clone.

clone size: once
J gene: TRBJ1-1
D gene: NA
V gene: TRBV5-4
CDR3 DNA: TGTGCCAGCAGCTTTTCCGGGGCGGGCACTGAAGCTTTCTTT
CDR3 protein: CASSFSGAGTEAFF

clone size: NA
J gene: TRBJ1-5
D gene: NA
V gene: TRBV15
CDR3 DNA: TGTGCCACCAACTGGGGCGCCGGTCAGCCCCAGCATTTT
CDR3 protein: CATNWGAGQPQHF

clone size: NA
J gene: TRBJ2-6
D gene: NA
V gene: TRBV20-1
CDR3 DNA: TGCAGTGCTAGAGATTTTGGGCGCTCTGGGGCCAACGTCCTGACTTTC
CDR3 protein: CSARDFGRSGANVLTF

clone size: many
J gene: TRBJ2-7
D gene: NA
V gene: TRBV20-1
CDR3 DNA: TGCAGTGCTAGAGATCTTACGTACGAGCAGTACTTC
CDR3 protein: CSARDLTYEQYF

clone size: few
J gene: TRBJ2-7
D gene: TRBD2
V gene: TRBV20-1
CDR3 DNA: TGCAGTGCTAGAGAGGCGGGAGGGCCAATAGAGCAGTACTTC
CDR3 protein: CSAREAGGPIEQYF

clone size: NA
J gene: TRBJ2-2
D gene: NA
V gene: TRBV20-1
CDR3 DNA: TGCAGTGCTAGCAGGAACACCGGGGAGCTGTTTTTT
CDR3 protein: CSASRNTGELFF

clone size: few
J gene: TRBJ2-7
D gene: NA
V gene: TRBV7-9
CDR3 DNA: TGTGCCAGCAGCTCCCCCCTCTCGAGTTCCTCCTCCTACGAGCAGTACTTC
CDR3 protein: CASSSPLSSSSSYEQYF

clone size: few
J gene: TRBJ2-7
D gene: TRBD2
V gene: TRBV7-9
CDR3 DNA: TGTGCCAGCCGGACTAGCGGGAACTCCTACGAGCAGTACTTC
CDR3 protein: CASRTSGNSYEQYF

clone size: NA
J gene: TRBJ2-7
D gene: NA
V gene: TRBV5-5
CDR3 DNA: TGTGCCAGCCTAGGGACGAACCACTACGAGCAGTACTTC
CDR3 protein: CASLGTNHYEQYF

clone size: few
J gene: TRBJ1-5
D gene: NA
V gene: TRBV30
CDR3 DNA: TGTGCCTGGAGTATTCTGAGCAATCAGCCCCAGCATTTT
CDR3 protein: CAWSILSNQPQHF

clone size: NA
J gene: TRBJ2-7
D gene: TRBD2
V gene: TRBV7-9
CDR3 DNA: TGTGCCAGCAGCAGTAGCGGGAGCCCCCCCTACGAGCAGTACTTC
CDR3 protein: CASSSSGSPPYEQYF